This TCR beta chain was sequenced for a study of T-cell reconstitution after alpha-beta-depleted transplantation in children. The CDR3 is 14 residues long. V lost 4 bases to trimming and J lost 1 base, with 7 bases between them. CDR1 and CDR2 from the germline V gene are SEHNR and FQNEAQ (reference sequence). This clonotype occurred a few times. Unique molecular identifiers were incorporated during preparation of the TCRbeta library. From the PCR reads, TCRdb called clonotypes with MiXCR, one entry per CDR3 protein. The data show hundreds of thousands of distinct CDR3 sequences, 15% to 20% seen once. This TCR came from a male patient between 10 and 17 years old who had a stem cell transplant for acute lymphoblastic leukemia, so the T cells may come from the graft donor. The chain has TRBV7-9 and TRBJ1-4; unclear D gene. The specimen comprised PBMCs, mostly from graft donor cells, sampled 360 days after TCRalphabeta/CD19-depleted stem cell transplant. The CDR3 coding sequence is TGTGCCAGCAGCTCGAGGGTAACTAATGAAAAACTGTTTTTT. Residues: CASSSRVTNEKLFF.